The 12 T cell receptor beta chains reported below all come from one sample, sequenced in a study of blood T cell repertoires in COVID-19. TCRdb's table, derived via immunoSEQ multiplex PCR, lists solely in-frame clones and lacks some. The table includes 200,000 to 250,000 clones, around 90% detected once. Specimen: PBMCs or T cells enriched from blood (not recorded which). The receptor source for this set is a man in his thirties or forties who had recovered from COVID-19.

The V and J genes are TRBV25-1 and TRBJ1-4, with D possibly TRBD1 on 5 matching bases. V gave up 8 bases and J gave up 8 bases, with 15 bases separating them. Germline CDR1 and CDR2: MGHDK and SYGVNS. The CDR3 loop spans 13 amino acids. The CDR3 here is CASSTVAVEKLFF. DNA for the CDR3: TGTGCCAGCTCGACAGTTGCGGTCGAAAAACTGTTTTTT.

V and J are TRBV5-4 and TRBJ2-5, with 8 bases matching TRBD2. There are 16 residues in the CDR3. Per germline, CDR1 SGHNT and CDR2 YYREEE (reference sequence). The V segment lost 0 bases and the J segment 0 bases; nucleotides outside the gene matches: 4. The CDR3 reads CASSLGLAGNQETQYF. CDR3 coding DNA: TGTGCCAGCAGCTTGGGGTTAGCGGGGAACCAAGAGACCCAGTACTTC.

This chain links TRBV19 with TRBJ2-4; possibly TRBD2 for D (6 bases). CDR1 is LNHDA and CDR2 is SQIVND in the germline V gene (reference sequence). V was shortened by 1 base and J by 12 bases, with 19 bases between the two germline ends. The CDR3 extends over 15 amino acids. CDR3 region: CASSIGDLGGDCQYF. CDR3 coding DNA: TGTGCCAGTAGTATAGGAGACTTAGGAGGGGATTGTCAGTACTTC.

This clone was seen a few times. The chain has TRBV11-1 and TRBJ2-5, with D perhaps matching TRBD2 (6 bases). Trimming removed 6 bases from V and 4 bases from J, with 6 bases in between. Per germline, CDR1 SGHAT and CDR2 FQDESV (reference sequence). This CDR3 contains 11 residues. CDR3 coding DNA: TGTGCCAGCAGGGGAGGAGAGACCCAGTACTTC. Translating it yields CASRGGETQYF.

This rearrangement joins TRBV9 to TRBJ2-5; TRBD1 is a possible D gene (5 bases). The germline CDR1 and CDR2 sequences are SGDLS and YYNGEE. The CDR3 extends over 12 amino acids. With 7 bases removed from V and 5 bases from J, the gap between germline ends came to 12 bases. The CDR3 here is CASGLAGETQYF. The CDR3 DNA reads as TGTGCCAGCGGGCTGGCAGGGGAGACCCAGTACTTC.

The J gene is TRBJ2-5, the V gene TRBV28, with 9 bases lining up with TRBD1. CDR3 length equals 15 residues. J gave up 4 bases and V 6 bases, and 9 bases lay outside the gene matches. Germline V gives CDR1 MDHEN, CDR2 SYDVKM. CDR3 residues: CASRPGTGKRETQYF. As DNA, the CDR3 is TGTGCCAGCAGACCCGGGACAGGGAAGCGAGAGACCCAGTACTTC.

The gene calls are TRBV27 and TRBJ2-2, with TRBD1 identical over 8 bases. The germline V gene encodes CDR1 MNHEY and CDR2 SMNVEV (reference sequence). The CDR3 is 14 amino acids. V lost 3 bases and J lost 6; bases outside the gene matches: 3. This CDR3 reads CASSFDRGAGELFF. DNA of the CDR3: TGTGCCAGCAGTTTCGACAGGGGCGCCGGGGAGCTGTTTTTT.

This chain connects TRBV29-1 to TRBJ1-2; the D is unclear. The CDR3 consists of 13 residues. Germline values: CDR1 SQVTM, CDR2 ANQGSEA. V was trimmed by 6 bases and J by 4 bases, leaving 15 bases between them. CDR3: CSVERGWGYGYTF. CDR3 nucleotide sequence: TGCAGCGTGGAGCGGGGTTGGGGCTATGGCTACACCTTC.

This clone has a single count. The V call is TRBV19, the J call TRBJ1-5; 8 bases line up with TRBD1. CDR1 and CDR2 from the germline V gene are LNHDA and SQIVND (reference sequence). V trimming: 5 bases; J trimming: 3 bases; junction bases outside the gene matches: 12. The CDR3 is 17 amino acids. The CDR3 DNA follows: TGTGCCAGTAGTTCCCTAACTGGACAGGGACACAATCAGCCCCAGCATTTT. Translated, it gives CASSSLTGQGHNQPQHF.

In DNA form, the CDR3 reads TGTGCCAGCAGTTACTCAGGGGTTTGGCATTTT. Its translation: CASSYSGVWHF. The rearrangement joins TRBV6-6 to TRBJ1-5; possible D gene TRBD1, 5 bases. The CDR3 contains 11 residues. Germline CDR1 MNHNY, CDR2 SVGAGI (reference sequence). V was shortened by 0 bases and J by 15 bases, with 9 bases between the two germline ends.

This clone was seen just once. The J gene is TRBJ1-2, the V gene TRBV13, with D unclear. The V and J ends lost 7 bases and 4 bases respectively, with 13 bases between them. CDR1 PRHDT and CDR2 FYEKMQ come from the germline V gene (reference sequence). This CDR3 spans 13 amino acids. CDR3 DNA sequence: TGTGCCAGCACCTCCCGAGTCCTCTATGGCTACACCTTC. Protein: CASTSRVLYGYTF. Supplemented by reference TRBV13 and TRBJ1-2, the full variable domain reads AAGVIQSPRHLIKEKRETATLKCYPIPRHDTVYWYQQGPGQDPQFLISFYEKMQSDKGSIPDRFSAQQFSDYHSELNMSSLELGDSALYFCASTSRVLYGYTFGSGTRLTVV.

DNA for the CDR3: TGTGCCATCGCGACATATACTAACTATGGCTACACCTTC. Translated: CAIATYTNYGYTF. This chain joins TRBV5-4 and TRBJ1-2; D is unresolved. Germline CDR1 SGHNT, CDR2 YYREEE (reference sequence). The CDR3 totals 13 residues. V was cut by 9 bases and J by 0 bases, with 12 bases left in between.